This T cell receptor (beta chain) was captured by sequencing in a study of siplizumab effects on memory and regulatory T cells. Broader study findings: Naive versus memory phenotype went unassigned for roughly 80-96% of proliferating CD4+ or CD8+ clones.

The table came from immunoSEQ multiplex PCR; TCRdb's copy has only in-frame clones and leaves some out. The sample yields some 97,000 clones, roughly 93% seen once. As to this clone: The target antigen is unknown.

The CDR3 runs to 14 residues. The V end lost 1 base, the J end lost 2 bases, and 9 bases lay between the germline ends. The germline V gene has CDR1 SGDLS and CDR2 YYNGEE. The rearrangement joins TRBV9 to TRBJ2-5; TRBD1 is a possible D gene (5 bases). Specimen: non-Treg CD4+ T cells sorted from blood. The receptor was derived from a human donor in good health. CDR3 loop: CASSVRQGQETQYF. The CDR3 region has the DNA TGTGCCAGCAGCGTAAGGCAGGGACAAGAGACCCAGTACTTC.